This T cell receptor (beta chain) was captured in a study of Ad26.COV2.S vaccination and SARS-CoV-2 variants. Libraries were prepared by immunoSEQ multiplex PCR; TCRdb keeps only in-frame clonotypes and omits some of them. The data show about 680,000 clones, 89% seen once. Described treatment: over 15 received Ad26.COV2.S at low or high dose, single or two shots; about 5 received placebo; per-sample allocation not given. Following the first vaccine or placebo injection, samples were taken on day 63. The receptor was derived from a person aged 18-65 years who received the Ad26.COV2.S COVID-19 vaccine or a placebo. The sample was peripheral blood, taken in a trial of Ad26.COV2.S vaccine versus placebo.

In nucleotides, the CDR3 is TGTGCCAGCAGCCAACGTCTCGGTTCAACTAATGAAAAACTGTTTTTT. Its translation: CASSQRLGSTNEKLFF. The J gene is TRBJ1-4, the V gene TRBV3-1 (or the pseudogene TRBV3-2), with D uncertain. With 2 bases removed from V and 0 bases from J, the gap between germline ends came to 10 bases. Germline loops: CDR1 LGHDT, CDR2 YNNKEL (reference sequence). The CDR3 consists of 16 residues.